This T cell receptor (beta chain) was observed in a study of blood T cell repertoires in COVID-19. Study summary: Sites across the United States, Italy and Spain contributed samples from acute and convalescent COVID-19.

Clinical histories supplied by participants themselves formed the basis of cohort assignment. Recovered participants had two consecutive negative NP/OP PCR tests, healthcare professional clearance, or symptom resolution. As handled by the study authors: Quantification of nucleated cells was approximated via reference gene primer amplification. Profiled with immunoSEQ multiplex PCR; TCRdb holds only in-frame clones, not every one. Clone size and V and J calls were adopted from that table, with D and trimming inferred from the DNA. This table has more than 300,000 clones, 88% appearing once. J lost 3 bases, V lost 3 bases, and 4 bases had no gene match. This CDR3 region has 14 residues. Germline V CDR1 and CDR2: LNHDA, SQIVND (reference sequence).

Specimen: PBMCs or T cells enriched from blood (not recorded which). This TCR was sampled from a young woman who had recovered from COVID-19. V gene TRBV19 combines with J gene TRBJ1-2, with 7 bases fitting TRBD1. CDR3 protein: CASSMTGQDYGYTF. In nucleotides, the CDR3 is TGTGCCAGTAGTATGACAGGGCAGGACTATGGCTACACCTTC.